Sequencing of this TCR beta chain was carried out in a study of T cells in Graves' hyperthyroidism and ophthalmopathy. Germline V gene lookup returns CDR1 SNHLY and CDR2 FYNNEI. This CDR3 comprises 15 residues. Between the trimmed V and J ends, which lost 6 bases and 2 bases, there was a span of 14 bases. Authors of the study amplified TCR beta CDR3 regions from RNA transcripts. In the first-round RT-PCR of the TCR CDR3, the HTBI primer set was used. Each CDR3 protein gets one entry after TCRdb re-called the multiplex PCR reads with MiXCR. The sample carries around 600,000 distinct CDR3 sequences, around 16% recorded once. In this sample, this clonotype turned up many times.

The chain carries TRBV2 and TRBJ1-5; D may be TRBD1 (6 bases). The specimen sequenced was blood. This clonotype originated in a woman aged 40 to 55 with Graves' ophthalmopathy. DNA for the CDR3: TGTGCCAGCAGACGAGGGGGGGAGGGCAATCAGCCCCAGCATTTT. Protein sequence: CASRRGGEGNQPQHF.